This TCR beta chain derives from a study of T cell changes during pregnancy in multiple sclerosis. The repertoire was sequenced with immunoSEQ multiplex PCR; TCRdb's copy has only in-frame clones and lacks some. The table lists 40,000 to 50,000 clones, 85% to 95% of them singletons. The length of the CDR3 is 14 residues. Germline CDR1 SGHTA, CDR2 FQGTGA. The ends were cut back, 2 bases at V and 2 bases at J, with 8 bases in the middle. The V and J genes are TRBV7-3 and TRBJ2-3; a possible D gene is TRBD1 (5 bases). This sequence was found in a female donor with multiple sclerosis, enrolled in a pregnancy study. Specimen: CD4+ T cells from peripheral blood mononuclear cells, collected in the third trimester of pregnancy. The CDR3 is CASSLSQDTDTQYF. The CDR3 region has the DNA TGTGCCAGCAGCTTATCACAGGACACAGATACGCAGTATTTT. Combining the CDR3 with reference TRBV7-3 and TRBJ2-3 gives the whole variable domain GAGVSQTPSNKVTEKGKYVELRCDPISGHTALYWYRQSLGQGPEFLIYFQGTGAADDSGLPNDRFFAVRPEGSVSTLKIQRTERGDSAVYLCASSLSQDTDTQYFGPGTRLTVL.